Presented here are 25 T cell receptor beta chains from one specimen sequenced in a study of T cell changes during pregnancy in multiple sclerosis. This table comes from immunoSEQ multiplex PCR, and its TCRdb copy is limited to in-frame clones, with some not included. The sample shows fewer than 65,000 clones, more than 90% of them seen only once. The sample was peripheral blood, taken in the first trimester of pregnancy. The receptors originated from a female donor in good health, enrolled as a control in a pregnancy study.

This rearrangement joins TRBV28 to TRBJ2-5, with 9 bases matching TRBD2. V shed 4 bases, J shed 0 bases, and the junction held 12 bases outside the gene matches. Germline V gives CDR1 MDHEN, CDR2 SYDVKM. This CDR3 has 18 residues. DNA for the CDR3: TGTGCCAGCAGTTCGGCGGGAGGGCCGGAATATAACCAAGAGACCCAGTACTTC. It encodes CASSSAGGPEYNQETQYF.

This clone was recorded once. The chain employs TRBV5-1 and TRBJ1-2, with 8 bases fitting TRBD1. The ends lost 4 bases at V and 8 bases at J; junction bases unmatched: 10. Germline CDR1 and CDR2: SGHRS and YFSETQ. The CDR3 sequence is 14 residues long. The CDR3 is CASSDQGAAGGYTF. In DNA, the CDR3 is TGCGCCAGCAGCGATCAGGGGGCGGCAGGGGGCTACACCTTC.

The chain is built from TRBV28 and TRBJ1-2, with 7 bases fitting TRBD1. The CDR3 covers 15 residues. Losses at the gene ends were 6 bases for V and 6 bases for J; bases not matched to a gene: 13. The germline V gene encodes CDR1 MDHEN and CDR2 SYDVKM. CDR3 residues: CASRPPDRSLNGYTF. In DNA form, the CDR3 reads TGTGCCAGCAGGCCGCCGGACAGGTCCCTGAATGGCTACACCTTC.

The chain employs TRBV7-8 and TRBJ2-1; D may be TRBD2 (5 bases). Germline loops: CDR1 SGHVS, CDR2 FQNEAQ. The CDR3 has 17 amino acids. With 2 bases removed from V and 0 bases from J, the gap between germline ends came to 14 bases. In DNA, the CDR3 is TGTGCCAGCAGCTTACAGGTAGCGTCAAGCTCCTACAATGAGCAGTTCTTC. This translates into CASSLQVASSSYNEQFF.

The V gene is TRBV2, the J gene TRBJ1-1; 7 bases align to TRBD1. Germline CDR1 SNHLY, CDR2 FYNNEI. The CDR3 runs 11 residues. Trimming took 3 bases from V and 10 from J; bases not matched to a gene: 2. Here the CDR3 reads CASSDRQGAFF. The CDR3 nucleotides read TGTGCCAGCAGTGACCGACAGGGAGCTTTCTTT.

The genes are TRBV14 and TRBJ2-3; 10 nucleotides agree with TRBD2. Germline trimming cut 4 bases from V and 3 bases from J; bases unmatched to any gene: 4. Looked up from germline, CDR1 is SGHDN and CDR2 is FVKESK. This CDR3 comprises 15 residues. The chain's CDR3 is CASSPTSGWTDTQYF. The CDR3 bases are TGTGCCAGCAGCCCGACTAGCGGGTGGACAGATACGCAGTATTTT.

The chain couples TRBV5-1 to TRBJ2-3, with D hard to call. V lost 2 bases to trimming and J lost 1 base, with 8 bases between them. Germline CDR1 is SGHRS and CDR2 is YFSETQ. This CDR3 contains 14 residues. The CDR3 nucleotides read TGCGCCAGCAGCTTCACAGACCGCACAGATACGCAGTATTTT. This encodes CASSFTDRTDTQYF.

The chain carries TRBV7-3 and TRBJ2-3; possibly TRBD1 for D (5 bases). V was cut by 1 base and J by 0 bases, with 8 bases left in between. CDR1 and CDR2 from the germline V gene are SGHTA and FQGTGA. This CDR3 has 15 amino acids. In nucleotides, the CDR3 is TGTGCCAGCAGCTTAAAAGGGGCTAGCACAGATACGCAGTATTTT. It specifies CASSLKGASTDTQYF.

CDR3 coding DNA: TGCGCCAGCAGCCAAGCCCCGACCGGTGCGGGAGGGCCTCTCTATACGCAGTATTTT. Encoded protein: CASSQAPTGAGGPLYTQYF. The chain employs TRBV4-3 and TRBJ2-3; 9 bases align to TRBD2. With 1 base clipped from V and 7 bases from J, the junction kept 18 bases outside the gene matches. The CDR3 extends over 19 amino acids. Germline CDR1 is LGHNA and CDR2 is YSLEER.

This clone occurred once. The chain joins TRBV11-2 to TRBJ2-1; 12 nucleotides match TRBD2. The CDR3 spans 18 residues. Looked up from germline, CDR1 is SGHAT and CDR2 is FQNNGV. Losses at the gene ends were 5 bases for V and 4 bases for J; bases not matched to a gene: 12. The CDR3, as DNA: TGTGCCAGCAGCAAGGGCCTAGCGGGGGGGTATTCTTACAATGAGCAGTTCTTC. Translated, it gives CASSKGLAGGYSYNEQFF.

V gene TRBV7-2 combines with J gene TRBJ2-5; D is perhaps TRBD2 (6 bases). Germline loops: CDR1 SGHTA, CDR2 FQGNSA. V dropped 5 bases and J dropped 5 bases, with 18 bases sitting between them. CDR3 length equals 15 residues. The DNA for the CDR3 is TGTGCCAGCAGCCGCCGTTGGGGGGAAGGGGAGACCCAGTACTTC. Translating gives CASSRRWGEGETQYF. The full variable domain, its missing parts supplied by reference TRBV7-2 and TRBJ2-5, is GAGVSQSPSNKVTEKGKDVELRCDPISGHTALYWYRQSLGQGLEFLIYFQGNSAPDKSGLPSDRFSAERTGGSVSTLTIQRTQQEDSAVYLCASSRRWGEGETQYFGPGTRLLVL.

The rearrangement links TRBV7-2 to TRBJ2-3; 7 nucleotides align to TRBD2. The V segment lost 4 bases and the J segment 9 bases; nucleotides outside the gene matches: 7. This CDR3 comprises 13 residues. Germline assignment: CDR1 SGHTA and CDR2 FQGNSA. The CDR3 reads CASSSLAGVTQYF. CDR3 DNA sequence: TGTGCCAGCAGCTCCCTTGCGGGAGTGACGCAGTATTTT. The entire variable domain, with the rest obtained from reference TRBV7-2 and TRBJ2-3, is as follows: GAGVSQSPSNKVTEKGKDVELRCDPISGHTALYWYRQSLGQGLEFLIYFQGNSAPDKSGLPSDRFSAERTGGSVSTLTIQRTQQEDSAVYLCASSSLAGVTQYFGPGTRLTVL.

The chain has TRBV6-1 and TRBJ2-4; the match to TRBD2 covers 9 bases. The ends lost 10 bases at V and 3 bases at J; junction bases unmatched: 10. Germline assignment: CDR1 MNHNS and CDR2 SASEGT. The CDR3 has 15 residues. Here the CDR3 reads CATQGGGADKNIQYF. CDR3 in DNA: TGTGCCACCCAGGGCGGGGGGGCCGACAAAAACATTCAGTACTTC.

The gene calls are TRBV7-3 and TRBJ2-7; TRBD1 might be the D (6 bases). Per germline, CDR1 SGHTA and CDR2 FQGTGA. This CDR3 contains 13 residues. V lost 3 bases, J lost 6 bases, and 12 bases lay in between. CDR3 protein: CASSFTQGSEQYF. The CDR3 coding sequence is TGTGCCAGCAGCTTTACACAGGGTTCCGAGCAGTACTTC.

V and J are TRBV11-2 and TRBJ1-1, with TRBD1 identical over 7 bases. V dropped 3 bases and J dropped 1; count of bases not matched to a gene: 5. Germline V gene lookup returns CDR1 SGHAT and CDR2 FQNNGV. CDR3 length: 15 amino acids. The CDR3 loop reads CASSFDRAENTEAFF. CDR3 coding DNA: TGTGCCAGCAGCTTTGACAGGGCGGAGAACACTGAAGCTTTCTTT. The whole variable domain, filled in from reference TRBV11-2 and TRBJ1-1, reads EAGVAQSPRYKIIEKRQSVAFWCNPISGHATLYWYQQILGQGPKLLIQFQNNGVVDDSQLPKDRFSAERLKGVDSTLKIQPAKLEDSAVYLCASSFDRAENTEAFFGQGTRLTVV.

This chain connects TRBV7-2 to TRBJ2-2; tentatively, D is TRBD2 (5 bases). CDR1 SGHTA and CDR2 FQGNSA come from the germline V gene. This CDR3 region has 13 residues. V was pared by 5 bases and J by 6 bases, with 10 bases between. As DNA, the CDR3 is TGTGCCAGCAGCGAGGGATGGCCCGGGGAGCTGTTTTTT. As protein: CASSEGWPGELFF.

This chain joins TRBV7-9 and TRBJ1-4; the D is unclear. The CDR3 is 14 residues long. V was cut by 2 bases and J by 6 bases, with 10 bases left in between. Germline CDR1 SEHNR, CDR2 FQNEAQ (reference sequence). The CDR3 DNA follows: TGTGCCAGCAGCTTAAAAATTGGCTATGAAAAACTGTTTTTT. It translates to CASSLKIGYEKLFF.

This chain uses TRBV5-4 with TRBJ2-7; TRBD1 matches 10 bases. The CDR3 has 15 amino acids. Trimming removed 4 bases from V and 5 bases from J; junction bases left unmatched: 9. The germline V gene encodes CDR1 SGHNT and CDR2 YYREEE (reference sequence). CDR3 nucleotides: TGTGCCAGCAGCCAGCGGGACAGGGGAAGCGACGAGCAGTACTTC. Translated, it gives CASSQRDRGSDEQYF.

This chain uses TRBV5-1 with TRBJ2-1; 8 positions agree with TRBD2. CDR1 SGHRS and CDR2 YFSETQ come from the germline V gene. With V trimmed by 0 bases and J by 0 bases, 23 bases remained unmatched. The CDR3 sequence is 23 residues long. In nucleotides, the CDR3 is TGCGCCAGCAGCTTGGGGAATTTTCAAGGGCTCGGGGGGGGACCGAGCTCCTACAATGAGCAGTTCTTC. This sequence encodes CASSLGNFQGLGGGPSSYNEQFF.

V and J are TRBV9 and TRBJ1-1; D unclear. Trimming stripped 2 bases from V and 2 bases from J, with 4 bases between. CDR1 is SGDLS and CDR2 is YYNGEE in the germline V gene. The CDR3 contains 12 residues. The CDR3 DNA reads TGTGCCAGCAGCGTCCGTAACACTGAAGCTTTCTTT. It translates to CASSVRNTEAFF.

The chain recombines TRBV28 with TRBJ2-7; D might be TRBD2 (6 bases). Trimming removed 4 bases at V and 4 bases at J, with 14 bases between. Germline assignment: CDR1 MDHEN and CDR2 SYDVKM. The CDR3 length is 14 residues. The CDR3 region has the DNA TGTGCCAGCAGTTCCCCGGGAGAGCCTTACGAGCAGTACTTC. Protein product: CASSSPGEPYEQYF.

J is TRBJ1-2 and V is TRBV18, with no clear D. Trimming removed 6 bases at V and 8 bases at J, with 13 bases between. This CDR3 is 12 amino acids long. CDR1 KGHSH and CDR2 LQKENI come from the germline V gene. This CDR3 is CASSPTFGGYTF. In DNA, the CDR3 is TGTGCCAGCTCCCCGACTTTCGGGGGCTACACCTTC.

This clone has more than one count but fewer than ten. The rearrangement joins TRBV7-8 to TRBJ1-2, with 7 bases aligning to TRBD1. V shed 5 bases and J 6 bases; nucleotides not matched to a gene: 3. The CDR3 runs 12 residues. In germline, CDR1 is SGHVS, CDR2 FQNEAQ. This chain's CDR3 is CASSRDRNGYTF. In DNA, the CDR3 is TGTGCCAGCAGCCGGGACAGAAATGGCTACACCTTC. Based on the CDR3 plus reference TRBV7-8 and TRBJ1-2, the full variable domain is GAGVSQSPRYKVAKRGQDVALRCDPISGHVSLFWYQQALGQGPEFLTYFQNEAQLDKSGLPSDRFFAERPEGSVSTLKIQRTQQEDSAVYLCASSRDRNGYTFGSGTRLTVV.

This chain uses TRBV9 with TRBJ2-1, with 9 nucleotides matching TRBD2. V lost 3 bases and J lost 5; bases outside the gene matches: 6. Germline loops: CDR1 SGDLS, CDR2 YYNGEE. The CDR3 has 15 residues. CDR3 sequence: CASSGGLAADNEQFF. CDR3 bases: TGTGCCAGCAGCGGGGGACTAGCTGCCGACAATGAGCAGTTCTTC.

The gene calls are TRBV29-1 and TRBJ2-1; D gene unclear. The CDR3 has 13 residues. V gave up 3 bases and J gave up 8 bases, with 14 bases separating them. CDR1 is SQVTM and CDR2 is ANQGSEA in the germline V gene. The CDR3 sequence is CSVERMTEDEQFF. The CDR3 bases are TGCAGCGTTGAGAGGATGACCGAGGATGAGCAGTTCTTC.